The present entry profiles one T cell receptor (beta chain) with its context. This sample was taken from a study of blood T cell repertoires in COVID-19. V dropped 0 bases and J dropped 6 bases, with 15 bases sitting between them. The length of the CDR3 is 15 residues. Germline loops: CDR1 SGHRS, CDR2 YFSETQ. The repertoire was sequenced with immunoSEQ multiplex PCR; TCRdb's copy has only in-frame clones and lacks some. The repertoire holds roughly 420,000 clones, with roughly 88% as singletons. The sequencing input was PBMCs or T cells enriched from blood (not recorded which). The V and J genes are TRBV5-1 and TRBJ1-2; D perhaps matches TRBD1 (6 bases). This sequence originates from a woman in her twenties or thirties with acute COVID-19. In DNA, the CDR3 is TGCGCCAGCAGCTTGGGCAAACAGGGTATTGATGGCTACACCTTC. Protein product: CASSLGKQGIDGYTF. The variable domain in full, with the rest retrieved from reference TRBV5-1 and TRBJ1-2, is KAGVTQTPRYLIKTRGQQVTLSCSPISGHRSVSWYQQTPGQGLQFLFEYFSETQRNKGNFPGRFSGRQFSNSRSEMNVSTLELGDSALYLCASSLGKQGIDGYTFGSGTRLTVV.